This entry concerns a single TCR beta chain. Which antigen it targets is not known. The input lacks base qualities; no much larger clone sits a single base away. These data are taken from a study of Tregs in tolerant kidney transplant recipients (dated by TCRdb to between 2018 and 2021). With respect to the entire study: The transplants used related donors with nonmyeloablative bone marrow transplantation, and mixed chimerism in the human trials was transient. Sorted recipient Tregs were grown for 15 to 20 days with irradiated activated donor B cells and IL-2, and the cultures were restimulated on day 11. Activated donor B cells were produced by a roughly eleven-day culture on irradiated CD40L-expressing 3T3 cells in the presence of cyclosporin A and IL-4. Antibodies distinguished recipient from donor cells when sorting primary belatacept mixed lymphocyte reaction cultures. Once the B cell culture was finished, the cells were sorted into two populations: CD4+CD8-CD25+CD127- and CD4+CD8-4-1BB+CD40L-. Additional Treg samples were obtained by sorting recipient CD4+CD25+CD127- cells from a roughly 3-day mixed lymphocyte reaction with belatacept, in some cases after a subsequent approximately 5-day donor restimulation. TCRbeta sequencing was used in the study to identify donor-specific regulatory T cells before combined kidney and bone marrow transplantation, and the identified cells were then tracked after transplant.

This specimen's time point label, per the study, means: blood sample drawn before combined kidney and bone marrow transplant. Several combined kidney and bone marrow transplant recipients from the ITN036ST trial were included as patients, and samples were available only from these trial subjects. Healthy control blood was processed to PBMCs with a Ficoll density gradient and then cryopreserved, whereas patient PBMCs were collected both before and after transplant. What the authors observed across the whole study: The most biologically relevant and donor-specific TCRbeta repertoire appeared to be identified by expanding Tregs with activated donor B cells. In tolerant patients, the expansion of donor-specific Tregs was greater than global Treg expansion, suggesting that the expansion was antigen-driven rather than nonspecific. PCR primers changed over time for some patients, so nucleotide-level comparison across those patients' samples was not possible. Because the study included only a small number of patients, the results must be confirmed in larger populations and under other immunosuppression protocols. Although technical replication error seemed to be minimal, the question of biological reproducibility was not addressed directly.

CDR1 and CDR2 were assigned from the germline V gene as KGHSH and LQKENI. The CDR3 numbers 14 residues from cysteine through phenylalanine. The retained sequence is limited to the CDR3, 42 bases, with the frame set at the first base. Trimming removed 6 bases from V and 1 base from J; the gene matches leave 5 bases unexplained. For TCRbeta CDR3 sequencing, genomic DNA was extracted from sorted cells using the QIAGEN DNeasy Blood and Tissue Kit. High-throughput TCRbeta CDR3 sequencing was carried out commercially through immunoSEQ, with PCR amplification with bias correction and internal controls included. The authors' pipeline ran thus. Unique productive TCRbeta sequences were defined by CDR3 nucleotide sequence when primers matched and otherwise by CDR3 amino acid sequence together with Vbeta and Jbeta genes. A sequence counted as donor-reactive if, in CFSE-low cells, the sequence had a frequency of at least 0.01% and was expanded at least 5-fold compared with unstimulated cells. Repertoire divergence was quantified by Jensen-Shannon divergence using the top 100 TCRbeta sequences ranked by frequency. When a sample had multiple sequencing runs, each run was corrected for sorting error separately and the runs were then pooled. TCRdb took this table from immuneACCESS and kept in-frame rearrangements with V and J called. Such tables lack part of the clones; where checked against another copy, unresolved V genes explain under half of the gap, and the rest is unexplained. The DNA was the basis for D and trimming; V, J and clone size are from that table. The sample has around 6,000 clones on record, around 91% of them singletons. Approximately 3.5% of the sample is in the top ten clones.

This TCR was recovered from a human patient who received a combined kidney and bone marrow transplant. This material consisted of Tregs from blood cultured with allogeneic cells, taken before the transplant. The V and J genes are TRBV18 and TRBJ1-1, with 7 bases aligning to TRBD1. The CDR3 here reads CASSADRRNTEAFF. The nucleotide sequence reads TGTGCCAGCTCGGCGGACAGGAGGAACACTGAAGCTTTCTTT.